This TCR beta chain originates from a study of cytomegalovirus exposure and HLA in healthy donors. Germline CDR1 SGHDT, CDR2 YYEEEE. Deletions cut 0 bases from V and 6 bases from J, with 13 bases between. CDR3 length equals 15 residues. It was with 60 Vbeta and 13 Jbeta primers that the PCR ran. Produced via immunoSEQ multiplex PCR; TCRdb's table is partial and in-frame only. The repertoire holds about 130,000 clones, with 74% as singletons. The rearrangement joins TRBV5-6 to TRBJ1-5, with D uncertain. Sequenced material: PBMCs. This receptor was taken from a man in his forties in good health and CMV-seropositive. Written as DNA, the CDR3 is TGTGCCAGCAGCTTGGGATCGGTGGTTTCTCAGCCCCAGCATTTT. This gives the protein CASSLGSVVSQPQHF.